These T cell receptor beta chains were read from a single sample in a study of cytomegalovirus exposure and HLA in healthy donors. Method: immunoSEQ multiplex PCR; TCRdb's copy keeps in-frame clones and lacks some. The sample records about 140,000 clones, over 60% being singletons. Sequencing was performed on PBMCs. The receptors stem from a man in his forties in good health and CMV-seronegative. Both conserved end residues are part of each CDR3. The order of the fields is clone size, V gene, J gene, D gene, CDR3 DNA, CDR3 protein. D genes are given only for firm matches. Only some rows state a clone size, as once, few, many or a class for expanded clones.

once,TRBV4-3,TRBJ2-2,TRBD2,TGCGCCAGCAGCCAAGATAGGGAGGGAGGGAACACCGGGGAGCTGTTTTTT,CASSQDREGGNTGELFF
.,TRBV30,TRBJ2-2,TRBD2,TGTGCCTGGAGTGTAGGAGCGGGAGTTGTCGGGGAGCTGTTTTTT,CAWSVGAGVVGELFF
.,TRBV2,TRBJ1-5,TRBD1,TGTGCCAGCAGTGAACTCGGACAGGTCAATCAGCCCCAGCATTTT,CASSELGQVNQPQHF
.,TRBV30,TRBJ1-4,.,TGTGCCTGGACCGCGACCGCCAGGGGAGAACTGTTTTTT,CAWTATARGELFF
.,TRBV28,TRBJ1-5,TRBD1,TGTGCCAGCAGTTGGACAGGGGGAAATCAGCCCCAGCATTTT,CASSWTGGNQPQHF
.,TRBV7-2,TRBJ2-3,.,TGTGCCAGCAGCCGGTCCCCTAGCACAGATACGCAGTATTTT,CASSRSPSTDTQYF
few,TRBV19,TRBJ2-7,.,TGTGCCAGTAGTAGGTCGGCGGAGGAAATTTCCTACGAGCAGTACTTC,CASSRSAEEISYEQYF
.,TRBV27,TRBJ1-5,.,TGTGCCAGCAGTTTCGGGGGGAAGGGTCAGCCCCAGCATTTT,CASSFGGKGQPQHF
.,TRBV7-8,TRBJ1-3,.,TGTGCCAGCACCCTATCTGGGGGCATCTCTGGAAACACCATATATTTT,CASTLSGGISGNTIYF
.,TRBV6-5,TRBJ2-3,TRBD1,TGTGCCAGCAGTCTAACAGGGGGCGCAGATACGCAGTATTTT,CASSLTGGADTQYF
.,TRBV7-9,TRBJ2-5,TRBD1,TGTGCCAGCAGCTCCGGACAGGGCGGGGAGACCCAGTACTTC,CASSSGQGGETQYF
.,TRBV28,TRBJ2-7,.,TGTGCCAGCAGTTTGGCTGGTATGGAGTACGAGCAGTACTTC,CASSLAGMEYEQYF
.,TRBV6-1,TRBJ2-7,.,TGTGCCAGCAGTGAACCCCGCGTCTCCTACGAGCAGTACTTC,CASSEPRVSYEQYF
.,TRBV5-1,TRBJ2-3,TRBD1,TGCGCCAGCAGCTCTCGCCCCGGGACAGGGGGCCCACCCAGCACAGATACGCAGTATTTT,CASSSRPGTGGPPSTDTQYF
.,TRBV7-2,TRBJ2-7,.,TGTGCCAGCAGCTTAGGGCAGGGGTGGTACGAGCAGTACTTC,CASSLGQGWYEQYF
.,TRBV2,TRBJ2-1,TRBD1,TGTGCCAGCTCCCGGGACAGGGGGGATGAGCAGTTCTTC,CASSRDRGDEQFF
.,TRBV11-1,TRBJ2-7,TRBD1,TGTGCCAGCAGCTTGGACACCACAGGGGGCGTCCCCTACGAGCAGTACTTC,CASSLDTTGGVPYEQYF
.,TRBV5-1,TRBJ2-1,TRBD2,TGCGCCAGCAGCTCCGGACTAGTCTACAATGAGCAGTTCTTC,CASSSGLVYNEQFF
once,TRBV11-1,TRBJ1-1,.,TGTGCCAGCAGCTTCCGGGGGGCCGGAGGAAACACTGAAGCTTTCTTT,CASSFRGAGGNTEAFF
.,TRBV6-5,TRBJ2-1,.,TGTGCCAGCAGTTACTCTACCACTAGCTCCCACAATGAGCAGTTCTTC,CASSYSTTSSHNEQFF
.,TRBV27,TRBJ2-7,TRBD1,TGTGCCAGCAGTTTGGGACAGGGCCACCTCCAATTCTACGAGCAGTACTTC,CASSLGQGHLQFYEQYF
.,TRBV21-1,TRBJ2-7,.,TGTGCCAGCAGCCCTGCCAGATGGGGGGAGGACGAGCAGTACTTC,CASSPARWGEDEQYF
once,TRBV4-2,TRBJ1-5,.,TGTGCCAGCAGCCCGTCGGGGGACCCCAATCAGCCCCAGCATTTT,CASSPSGDPNQPQHF
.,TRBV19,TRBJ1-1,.,TGTGCCAGTAGTATAGCGGGGGGTAAGGTAACTGAAGCTTTCTTT,CASSIAGGKVTEAFF
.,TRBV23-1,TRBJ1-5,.,TGCGCCAGCAGTCTGGTCCGAGGAGGGGCTATGGACCAGCCCCAGCATTTT,CASSLVRGGAMDQPQHF